This is a list of T cell receptor beta chains from one sample in a study of T cell responses to AZD1222 COVID-19 vaccine. The assay was immunoSEQ multiplex PCR, and TCRdb's table has in-frame clones only and misses some. The table shows approximately 100,000 clones, with approximately 89% occurring only once. The material was peripheral blood, obtained on day 0 of AZD1222 vaccination. The receptor source for this set is an adult in good health. The conserved cysteine and the conserved F or W are not part of the CDR3 here. The D gene is left open where the match is weak. Size tells how often a clone was seen (once, few, many) or the class of an expanded clone, and some rows leave it out.

v_gene: TRBV19
d_gene: NA
abundance: NA
CDR3aa: ASSIVYPSGELF

v_gene: TRBV4-1
d_gene: NA
abundance: NA
CDR3aa: ASSQGRQEAF

v_gene: TRBV11-2
d_gene: TRBD1
abundance: NA
CDR3aa: ASSSRGPGNTIY

v_gene: TRBV13
d_gene: NA
abundance: NA
CDR3aa: ASSLRAGQETQY

v_gene: TRBV5-5
d_gene: NA
abundance: NA
CDR3aa: ASSLWGQPQH

v_gene: TRBV3-1/TRBV3-2
d_gene: NA
abundance: NA
CDR3aa: ASSQPYAGRDYGYT

v_gene: TRBV2
d_gene: NA
abundance: NA
CDR3aa: ASRKMDQTTGELF

v_gene: TRBV18
d_gene: TRBD2
abundance: NA
CDR3aa: ASSPSGLVVGELF

v_gene: TRBV6-4
d_gene: TRBD2
abundance: NA
CDR3aa: ASSDSSGGANEQF

v_gene: TRBV6-2/TRBV6-3
d_gene: NA
abundance: NA
CDR3aa: ASSYSPGGTEAF

v_gene: TRBV29-1
d_gene: NA
abundance: NA
CDR3aa: SVEAEHQVNTEAF

v_gene: TRBV5-4
d_gene: NA
abundance: NA
CDR3aa: ASSFGGTQGFFNEQF

v_gene: TRBV15
d_gene: NA
abundance: NA
CDR3aa: ATSTRQNTQY

v_gene: TRBV6-5
d_gene: NA
abundance: NA
CDR3aa: ASSYSGTQETQY

v_gene: TRBV5-1
d_gene: NA
abundance: NA
CDR3aa: ASSLRRENTYEQY

v_gene: TRBV5-4
d_gene: NA
abundance: once
CDR3aa: ASSFSYGYT

v_gene: TRBV10-3
d_gene: NA
abundance: NA
CDR3aa: AISESKQLLAKNIQY

v_gene: TRBV6-5
d_gene: TRBD1
abundance: NA
CDR3aa: ASSSPTGIFTEAF

v_gene: TRBV13
d_gene: NA
abundance: once
CDR3aa: ASSLGGPGIYGYT

v_gene: TRBV29-1
d_gene: NA
abundance: NA
CDR3aa: SVEAGDFTEAF

v_gene: TRBV5-1
d_gene: NA
abundance: NA
CDR3aa: ASSSITGTPDRGYGYT

v_gene: TRBV5-1
d_gene: TRBD1
abundance: NA
CDR3aa: ASSHGRQGFLANEKLF

v_gene: TRBV5-6
d_gene: NA
abundance: NA
CDR3aa: ASSLDRTYEQY

v_gene: TRBV6-5
d_gene: NA
abundance: once
CDR3aa: ASRDQPDQPQH

v_gene: TRBV3-1/TRBV3-2
d_gene: NA
abundance: NA
CDR3aa: ASKWGISGQDTDTQY

v_gene: TRBV2
d_gene: NA
abundance: NA
CDR3aa: ASSESAATNEKLF

v_gene: TRBV7-9
d_gene: NA
abundance: NA
CDR3aa: ASSQWPGSGEKLF

v_gene: TRBV7-6
d_gene: NA
abundance: NA
CDR3aa: ASSLAHREINYGYT

v_gene: TRBV7-6
d_gene: TRBD1
abundance: NA
CDR3aa: ASSLATGATGELF

v_gene: TRBV6-1
d_gene: NA
abundance: few
CDR3aa: ASSDPTGRRH

v_gene: TRBV27
d_gene: TRBD1
abundance: NA
CDR3aa: ASSSPRTGGAKGYNEQF

v_gene: TRBV12-5
d_gene: NA
abundance: NA
CDR3aa: ASGEHLRPPYEQY

v_gene: TRBV5-1
d_gene: NA
abundance: NA
CDR3aa: ASSLASGYGYT

v_gene: TRBV4-2
d_gene: NA
abundance: NA
CDR3aa: ASSQDRPGGPGELF